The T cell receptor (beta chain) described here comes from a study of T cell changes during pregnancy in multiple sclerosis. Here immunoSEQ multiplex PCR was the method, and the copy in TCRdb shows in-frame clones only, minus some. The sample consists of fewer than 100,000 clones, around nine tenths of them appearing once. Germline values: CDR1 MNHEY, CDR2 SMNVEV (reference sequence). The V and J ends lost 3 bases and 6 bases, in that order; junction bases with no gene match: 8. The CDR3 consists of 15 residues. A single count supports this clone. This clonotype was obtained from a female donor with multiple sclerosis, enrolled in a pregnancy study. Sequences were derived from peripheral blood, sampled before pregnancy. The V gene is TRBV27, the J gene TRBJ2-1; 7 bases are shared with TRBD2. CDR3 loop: CASSFLGGGVNEQFF. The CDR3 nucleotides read TGTGCCAGCAGTTTCCTCGGTGGGGGGGTCAATGAGCAGTTCTTC.